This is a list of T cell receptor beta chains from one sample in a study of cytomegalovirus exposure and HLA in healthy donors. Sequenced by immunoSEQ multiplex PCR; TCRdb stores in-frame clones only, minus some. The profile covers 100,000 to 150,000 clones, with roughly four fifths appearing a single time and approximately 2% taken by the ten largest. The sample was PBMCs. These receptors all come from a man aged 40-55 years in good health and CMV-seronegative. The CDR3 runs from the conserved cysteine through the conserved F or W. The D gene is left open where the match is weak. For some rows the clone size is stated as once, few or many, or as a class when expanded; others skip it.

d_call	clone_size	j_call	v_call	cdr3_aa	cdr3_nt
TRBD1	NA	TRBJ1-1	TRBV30	CAWSLRTGQNTEAFF	TGTGCCTGGAGCCTCCGGACAGGTCAGAACACTGAAGCTTTCTTT
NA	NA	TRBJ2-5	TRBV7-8	CASSHETQYF	TGTGCCAGCAGCCATGAGACCCAGTACTTC
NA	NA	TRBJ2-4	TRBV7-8	CASSLAAGGNIQYF	TGTGCCAGCAGCTTAGCAGCTGGGGGGAACATTCAGTACTTC
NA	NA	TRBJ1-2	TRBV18	CASSPRVTTGTMYGYTF	TGTGCCAGCTCACCACGCGTCACGACCGGGACAATGTATGGCTACACCTTC
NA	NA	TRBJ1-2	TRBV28	CASSWATGVLGNGYTF	TGTGCCAGCAGTTGGGCTACAGGAGTTCTTGGTAATGGCTACACCTTC
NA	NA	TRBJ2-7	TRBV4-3	CASSLRDTFYEQYF	TGCGCCAGCAGCCTCCGGGACACCTTCTACGAGCAGTACTTC
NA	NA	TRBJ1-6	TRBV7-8	CASSSALDGSRPLHF	TGTGCCAGCAGCTCAGCCTTGGATGGGAGTAGGCCCCTCCACTTT
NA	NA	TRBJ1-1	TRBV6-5	CASRLAHMNTEAFF	TGTGCCAGCAGGCTAGCACATATGAACACTGAAGCTTTCTTT
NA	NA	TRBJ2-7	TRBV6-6	CASTGQFSYEQYF	TGTGCCAGCACCGGACAGTTCTCCTACGAGCAGTACTTC
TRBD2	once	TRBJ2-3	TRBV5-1	CASSAGLDRSTDTQYF	TGCGCCAGCAGCGCAGGACTAGATCGGAGCACAGATACGCAGTATTTT
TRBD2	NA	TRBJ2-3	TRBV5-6	CASSRGGDTQYF	TGTGCCAGCAGCCGGGGGGGAGATACGCAGTATTTT
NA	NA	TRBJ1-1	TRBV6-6	CASSPGQYTEAFF	TGTGCCAGCAGCCCCGGACAGTACACTGAAGCTTTCTTT
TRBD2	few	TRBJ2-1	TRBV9	CASSLSIKRGGLTDEQFF	TGTGCCAGCAGCCTCTCCATTAAACGGGGGGGCCTGACGGATGAGCAGTTCTTC
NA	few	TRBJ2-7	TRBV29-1	CSVAEPIYEQYF	TGCAGCGTTGCGGAGCCTATCTACGAGCAGTACTTC
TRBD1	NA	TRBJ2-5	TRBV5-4	CASSLSLGQGSQETQYF	TGTGCCAGCAGCTTGAGCTTGGGACAGGGAAGCCAAGAGACCCAGTACTTC
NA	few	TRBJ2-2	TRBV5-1	CASSRGGVGAGELFF	TGCGCCAGCAGCCGTGGAGGGGTAGGGGCCGGGGAGCTGTTTTTT
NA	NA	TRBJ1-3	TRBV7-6	CASSLVSGVLTGNTIYF	TGTGCCAGCAGCTTAGTTTCGGGAGTCTTGACTGGAAACACCATATATTTT
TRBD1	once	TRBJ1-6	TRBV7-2	CASSRNPGQNYSPLHF	TGTGCCAGCAGTCGAAATCCGGGACAGAATTATTCACCCCTCCACTTT
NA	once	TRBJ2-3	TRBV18	CASSIREEDTQYF	TGTGCCAGCTCTATAAGGGAGGAAGATACGCAGTATTTT
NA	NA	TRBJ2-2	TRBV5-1	CASSSDRQNTGELFF	TGCGCCAGCAGCTCGGACAGACAGAACACCGGGGAGCTGTTTTTT
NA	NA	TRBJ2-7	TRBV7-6	CASSLGMYAGPTYEQYF	TGTGCCAGCAGCTTAGGAATGTACGCGGGGCCAACCTACGAGCAGTACTTC
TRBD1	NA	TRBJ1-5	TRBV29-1	CSVQGAAGRNQPQHF	TGCAGCGTCCAGGGGGCAGCGGGTCGCAATCAGCCCCAGCATTTT
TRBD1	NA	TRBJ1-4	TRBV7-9	CASTSQGARKLFF	TGTGCCAGCACTTCTCAGGGGGCGAGGAAACTGTTTTTT
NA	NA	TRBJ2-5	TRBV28	CASGPILGDWETQYF	TGTGCCAGCGGCCCCATCTTAGGGGACTGGGAGACCCAGTACTTC
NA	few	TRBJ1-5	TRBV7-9	CASSESTGWNQPQHF	TGTGCCAGCAGCGAATCGACAGGCTGGAATCAGCCCCAGCATTTT
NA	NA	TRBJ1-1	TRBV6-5	CASSYFRGVNTEAFF	TGTGCCAGCAGTTACTTCCGGGGGGTCAACACTGAAGCTTTCTTT
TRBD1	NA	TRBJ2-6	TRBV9	CASSVEGGVLQSSGANGLTF	TGTGCCAGCAGCGTAGAAGGGGGCGTCCTCCAAAGCTCTGGGGCCAACGGCCTGACTTTC
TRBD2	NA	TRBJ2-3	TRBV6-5	CASSSGLAGLDTQYF	TGTGCCAGCAGTTCCGGACTAGCGGGATTAGATACGCAGTATTTT
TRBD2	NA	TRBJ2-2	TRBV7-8	CASSSAPGLNTGELFF	TGTGCCAGCAGCTCCGCCCCGGGACTAAACACCGGGGAGCTGTTTTTT
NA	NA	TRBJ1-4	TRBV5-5	CASSLDRGGEKLFF	TGTGCCAGCAGCTTGGATCGGGGGGGGGAAAAACTGTTTTTT
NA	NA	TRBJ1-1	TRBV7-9	CASSLAGAGTGTEAFF	TGTGCCAGCAGCTTAGCGGGGGCAGGGACGGGGACTGAAGCTTTCTTT
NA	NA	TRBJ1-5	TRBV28	CASRVGVASSRPQHF	TGTGCCAGCAGAGTAGGGGTTGCTTCGAGTCGGCCCCAGCATTTT
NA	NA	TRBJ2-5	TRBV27	CASSFTGFQETQYF	TGTGCCAGCAGTTTTACGGGGTTCCAAGAGACCCAGTACTTC
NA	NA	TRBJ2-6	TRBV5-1	CASSLVLSGANGLTF	TGCGCCAGCAGTCTGGTCCTCTCTGGGGCCAACGGCCTGACTTTC
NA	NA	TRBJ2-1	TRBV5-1	CASSGSGTSYNEQFF	TGCGCCAGCAGCGGTTCCGGGACATCCTACAATGAGCAGTTCTTC
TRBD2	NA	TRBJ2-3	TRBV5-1	CASSWTSGGGFFTSTDTQYF	TGCGCCAGCAGCTGGACTAGCGGGGGGGGGTTTTTCACTAGCACAGATACGCAGTATTTT
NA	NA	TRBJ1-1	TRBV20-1	CSARGPTEAFF	TGCAGTGCCCGCGGGCCCACTGAAGCTTTCTTT
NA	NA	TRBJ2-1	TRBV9	CASSVAPDIYNEQFF	TGTGCCAGCAGCGTAGCGCCTGACATCTACAATGAGCAGTTCTTC
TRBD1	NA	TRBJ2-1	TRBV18	CASSPPGTGHNEQFF	TGTGCCAGCTCACCACCCGGGACAGGGCACAATGAGCAGTTCTTC
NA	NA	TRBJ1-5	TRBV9	CASSVDNNQPQHF	TGTGCCAGCAGCGTAGACAACAATCAGCCCCAGCATTTT